These 28 T cell receptor beta chains came from one sample sequenced in a study of T cells after yellow fever vaccination. TCRdb re-analysed the 5' RACE reads in MiXCR, keeping a single row per CDR3 protein. The repertoire holds some 390,000 distinct CDR3 sequences, with around 20% as singletons. Sequencing used PBMCs, obtained before the yellow fever booster vaccination. The receptor set was obtained from a man aged 18 to 30 who received the YFV17D yellow fever vaccine.

The chain links TRBV24-1 to TRBJ2-1; 8 bases fit TRBD2. The CDR3 spans 15 residues. Germline lookup yields CDR1 KGHDR and CDR2 SFDVKD. The junction had 7 bases not matched to a gene; V was cut back by 5 bases and J by 5 bases. Written as DNA, the CDR3 is TGTGCCACCAGTGCCGGGAGGGTGAGGAACAATGAGCAGTTCTTC. Its protein product is CATSAGRVRNNEQFF.

This clonotype was detected a few times. The chain combines TRBV19 with TRBJ1-5; D is undetermined. This CDR3 is 15 amino acids long. The V gene's germline CDR1 is LNHDA and CDR2 SQIVND (reference sequence). V was cut by 3 bases and J by 3 bases, with 12 bases left in between. This chain's CDR3 is CASSIRGEVNQPQHF. The CDR3 coding sequence is TGTGCCAGTAGTATCCGCGGAGAGGTCAATCAGCCCCAGCATTTT.

This clonotype was detected many times. The chain combines TRBV3-1 with TRBJ2-7; TRBD1 or TRBD2 may be the D gene (5 bases each). Germline V gene data show CDR1 as LGHDT and CDR2 as YNNKEL (reference sequence). The length of the CDR3 is 17 residues. V dropped 2 bases and J dropped 6 bases, with 23 bases sitting between them. CDR3 sequence reads: CASSQQSNSFGGGEQYF. The DNA of the CDR3 is TGTGCCAGCAGCCAACAATCGAATAGTTTTGGTGGGGGCGAGCAGTACTTC.

This clonotype has just a few counts. The chain has TRBV5-1 and TRBJ2-3, with 9 bases fitting TRBD1. The V gene end was trimmed by 3 bases and the J gene end by 2 bases; junction bases not matched to a gene: 13. The CDR3 extends over 18 amino acids. Germline loops: CDR1 SGHRS, CDR2 YFSETQ. The DNA of the CDR3 is TGCGCCAGCAGCTCGCGGCCGACGGACAGGGGCGTCACAGATACGCAGTATTTT. Its protein product is CASSSRPTDRGVTDTQYF.

The chain uses TRBV29-1 and TRBJ2-2, with D possibly being TRBD2 (6 bases). The ends were cut back, 6 bases at V and 4 bases at J, with 15 bases in the middle. CDR1 is SQVTM, CDR2 ANQGSEA, per germline. The CDR3 is 14 amino acids. The CDR3 DNA sequence: TGCAGCGTGTACCGGGACTCTAGCACCGGGGAGCTGTTTTTT. Protein sequence: CSVYRDSSTGELFF.

This clonotype was detected only a few times. V usage is TRBV3-1 and J usage is TRBJ2-2; possibly TRBD1 for D (6 bases). Germline V CDR1 and CDR2: LGHDT, YNNKEL (reference sequence). This CDR3 region has 17 residues. V lost 2 bases, J lost 2 bases, and 15 bases lay in between. The CDR3 nucleotides are TGTGCCAGCAGCCAACGACTCAGGGGTTTTAACACCGGGGAGCTGTTTTTT. Translating gives CASSQRLRGFNTGELFF.

This clonotype occurred a few times. The V and J genes are TRBV27 and TRBJ2-5, with D tentatively TRBD1 (5 bases). This CDR3 is 14 amino acids long. The germline V and J ends were trimmed by 8 bases and 2 bases, with 15 bases remaining between them. The germline gives CDR1 MNHEY, CDR2 SMNVEV (reference sequence). As DNA, the CDR3 is TGTGCCAGCCATCCCAGCCAGGGACAAGAGACCCAGTACTTC. Translating gives CASHPSQGQETQYF.

V is TRBV6-5 and J is TRBJ2-1, with D unclear. Trimming cost V 2 bases and J 1 base, with 15 bases left between them. The CDR3 extends over 17 amino acids. Germline CDR1 is MNHEY and CDR2 is SVGAGI. The CDR3, as DNA: TGTGCCAGCAGTTACGTTAAGGGAAGGCCGTCCTACAATGAGCAGTTCTTC. Protein product: CASSYVKGRPSYNEQFF.

There are a few counts of this clonotype. CDR3 protein: CASSSNRATYEQYF. The CDR3 DNA is TGCGCCAGCAGTTCCAACAGGGCAACCTACGAGCAGTACTTC. J is TRBJ2-7 and V is TRBV4-3, with TRBD1 as a possible D gene (6 bases). CDR3 size: 14 residues. V lost 6 bases and J lost 2, with 14 bases in between. Germline V gene lookup returns CDR1 LGHNA and CDR2 YSLEER.

In this sample, this clonotype turned up a few times. The chain carries TRBV5-4 and TRBJ2-5; TRBD1 is a possible D gene (5 bases). This CDR3 comprises 15 residues. Germline V gene sequence: CDR1 SGHNT, CDR2 YYREEE (reference sequence). V lost 1 base, J lost 4 bases, and 14 bases lay in between. The CDR3 DNA reads as TGTGCCAGCAGCTTGAATAGGGGTGACGGAGAGACCCAGTACTTC. This encodes CASSLNRGDGETQYF.

The CDR3 DNA sequence: TGTGCCAGCAGAATGGGACCGCCGGATACGCAGTATTTT. It specifies CASRMGPPDTQYF. The V gene is TRBV6-5, the J gene TRBJ2-3; D tentatively fits TRBD1 or TRBD2 (5 bases each). CDR1 and CDR2 (germline): MNHEY, SVGAGI. This CDR3 region has 13 residues. Trimming took off 6 bases at V and 6 bases at J, with 13 bases between the two ends.

This clonotype occurred a few times. The chain joins TRBV12-3 or TRBV12-4 to TRBJ2-3; no clear D. The CDR3 length is 12 residues. V shed 3 bases and J shed 5 bases, with 6 bases lying between them. CDR3 sequence: CASSFYGDTQYF. The CDR3 DNA sequence: TGTGCCAGCAGTTTTTACGGAGATACGCAGTATTTT.

This clonotype has just a few counts. The chain is built from TRBV27 and TRBJ2-1; 11 bases agree with TRBD2. Germline lookup yields CDR1 MNHEY and CDR2 SMNVEV (reference sequence). The CDR3 is 15 amino acids. V gave up 2 bases and J gave up 10 bases; unmatched junction bases: 7. CDR3 coding DNA: TGTGCCAGCAGTTTAGCGACTAGCGGGGTTGGGGAGCAGTTCTTC. Protein: CASSLATSGVGEQFF.

The rearrangement joins TRBV18 to TRBJ1-2; D perhaps matches TRBD1 (5 bases). Germline CDR1 reads KGHSH; CDR2 reads LQKENI. The CDR3 has 17 amino acids. With 3 bases removed from V and 3 bases from J, the gap between germline ends came to 20 bases. CDR3 residues: CASSPFFGTQSDYGYTF. The CDR3 coding sequence is TGTGCCAGCTCACCTTTCTTCGGGACCCAGTCGGACTATGGCTACACCTTC.

This clonotype was seen a few times. V usage is TRBV5-5 and J usage is TRBJ1-1, with unresolved D. The CDR3 length is 15 residues. Germline V gives CDR1 SGHKS, CDR2 YYEKEE (reference sequence). With 1 base removed from V and 0 bases from J, the gap between germline ends came to 10 bases. The CDR3 protein is CASSLSAALNTEAFF. CDR3 in DNA: TGTGCCAGCAGCTTGTCAGCAGCCCTGAACACTGAAGCTTTCTTT.

The gene calls are TRBV7-2 and TRBJ2-5; D might be TRBD2 (6 bases). Trimming left V 5 bases short and J 6 bases short, with 31 bases between. Germline V CDR1 and CDR2: SGHTA, FQGNSA. There are 19 residues in the CDR3. The CDR3 DNA sequence: TGTGCCAGCAGCCTAAACCGGGGAGCTTCGTATCCGGGGGACCAGACCCAGTACTTC. This sequence encodes CASSLNRGASYPGDQTQYF.

This clonotype occurred a few times. The chain joins TRBV6-5 to TRBJ2-2; no definite D call. V lost 5 bases and J lost 0, with 10 bases in between. This CDR3 region has 15 residues. The V gene's germline CDR1 is MNHEY and CDR2 SVGAGI. CDR3 residues: CASSGELPNTGELFF. Written as DNA, the CDR3 is TGTGCCAGCAGTGGGGAACTGCCGAACACCGGGGAGCTGTTTTTT.

There are a few counts of this clonotype. The rearrangement links TRBV20-1 to TRBJ2-1, with D perhaps matching TRBD1 or TRBD2 (6 bases each). Germline CDR1 and CDR2: DFQATT and SNEGSKA (reference sequence). V dropped 5 bases and J dropped 3 bases, with 17 bases sitting between them. The CDR3 covers 15 residues. The CDR3 spells CSAPLGGTNYNEQFF. DNA for the CDR3: TGCAGTGCTCCCTTAGGGGGGACAAACTACAATGAGCAGTTCTTC.

The chain couples TRBV7-9 to TRBJ1-5; unclear D gene. The CDR3 is 12 residues long. With 7 bases removed from V and 0 bases from J, the gap between germline ends came to 4 bases. CDR1 is SEHNR, CDR2 FQNEAQ, per germline (reference sequence). The CDR3 DNA follows: TGTGCCAGCACCCGTAGCAATCAGCCCCAGCATTTT. The encoded protein is CASTRSNQPQHF.

This clonotype was seen a handful of times. The genes are TRBV20-1 and TRBJ2-5, with TRBD1 identical over 8 bases. The germline V gene has CDR1 DFQATT and CDR2 SNEGSKA (reference sequence). The J segment lost 4 bases and the V segment lost 6 bases, leaving 4 bases of the junction unmatched. The CDR3 runs to 12 residues. The CDR3 DNA reads as TGCAGTGCCTCAGGACAGGGAGAGACCCAGTACTTC. Translated, it gives CSASGQGETQYF.

This clonotype has just a few counts. The rearrangement joins TRBV7-2 to TRBJ2-3; TRBD2 matches at 7 bases. The CDR3 runs 14 residues. V shed 3 bases, J shed 5 bases, and the junction held 5 bases outside the gene matches. Germline lookup yields CDR1 SGHTA and CDR2 FQGNSA. CDR3 residues: CASSLTASGDTQYF. The CDR3 bases are TGTGCCAGCAGCTTGACCGCTAGCGGAGATACGCAGTATTTT. The full variable domain, its missing parts supplied by reference TRBV7-2 and TRBJ2-3, is GAGVSQSPSNKVTEKGKDVELRCDPISGHTALYWYRQSLGQGLEFLIYFQGNSAPDKSGLPSDRFSAERTGGSVSTLTIQRTQQEDSAVYLCASSLTASGDTQYFGPGTRLTVL.

This chain connects TRBV3-1 to TRBJ1-5; no clear D. V lost 2 bases to trimming and J lost 5 bases, with 7 bases between them. Germline CDR1 reads LGHDT; CDR2 reads YNNKEL (reference sequence). This CDR3 region has 13 residues. In nucleotides, the CDR3 is TGTGCCAGCAGCCAACTGAACTATCAGCCCCAGCATTTT. It codes for CASSQLNYQPQHF.

In its sample, this clonotype was seen a few times. The V call is TRBV4-3, the J call TRBJ2-3, with D uncertain. The CDR3 totals 15 residues. CDR1 and CDR2 from the germline V gene are LGHNA and YSLEER. The V end was cut by 0 bases, the J end by 4 bases, with 11 bases between. The CDR3 DNA is TGCGCCAGCAGCCAAGAGCGACGGCCCGCAGATACGCAGTATTTT. Translation gives CASSQERRPADTQYF.

The chain employs TRBV2 and TRBJ1-1; 7 bases fit TRBD1. Germline V gene lookup returns CDR1 SNHLY and CDR2 FYNNEI. CDR3 size: 13 residues. The V and J ends lost 6 bases and 4 bases, in that order; junction bases with no gene match: 5. This CDR3 reads CASSPDRATEAFF. As DNA, the CDR3 is TGTGCCAGCAGCCCTGACAGGGCCACTGAAGCTTTCTTT.

This clonotype came up a few times. The genes are TRBV6-5 and TRBJ1-5; 7 nucleotides align to TRBD1. The CDR3 totals 15 residues. Germline V gene lookup returns CDR1 MNHEY and CDR2 SVGAGI. Losses at the gene ends were 6 bases for V and 2 bases for J; bases not matched to a gene: 7. This chain's CDR3 is CASRYTGAGNQPQHF. CDR3 bases: TGTGCCAGCAGGTACACAGGGGCAGGCAATCAGCCCCAGCATTTT.

The J gene is TRBJ2-5, the V gene TRBV4-2; D perhaps matches TRBD2 (6 bases). CDR3 length: 16 amino acids. V shed 3 bases and J shed 2 bases, with 16 bases lying between them. Germline assignment: CDR1 LGHNA and CDR2 YNFKEQ. The CDR3 reads CASSQDSGTHQETQYF. The CDR3 DNA reads TGTGCCAGCAGCCAGGACTCCGGGACTCATCAAGAGACCCAGTACTTC.

V gene TRBV20-1 combines with J gene TRBJ1-6; TRBD1 matches 9 bases. Germline-derived CDR1 and CDR2 are DFQATT and SNEGSKA (reference sequence). J was trimmed by 10 bases and V by 4 bases; bases with no gene match: 11. The CDR3 has 15 residues. CDR3 loop: CSANTGGASHSPLHF. CDR3 DNA: TGCAGTGCTAATACAGGGGGCGCGAGTCACTCACCCCTCCACTTT.

V gene TRBV18 combines with J gene TRBJ2-5; 7 bases are a match to TRBD1. This CDR3 spans 15 amino acids. Germline CDR1 reads KGHSH; CDR2 reads LQKENI. After removal of 2 bases from V and 2 bases from J, the junction contained 5 bases not matched to a gene. The CDR3 reads CASSPIRGIQETQYF. In DNA form, the CDR3 reads TGTGCCAGCTCACCAATCAGGGGGATTCAAGAGACCCAGTACTTC.